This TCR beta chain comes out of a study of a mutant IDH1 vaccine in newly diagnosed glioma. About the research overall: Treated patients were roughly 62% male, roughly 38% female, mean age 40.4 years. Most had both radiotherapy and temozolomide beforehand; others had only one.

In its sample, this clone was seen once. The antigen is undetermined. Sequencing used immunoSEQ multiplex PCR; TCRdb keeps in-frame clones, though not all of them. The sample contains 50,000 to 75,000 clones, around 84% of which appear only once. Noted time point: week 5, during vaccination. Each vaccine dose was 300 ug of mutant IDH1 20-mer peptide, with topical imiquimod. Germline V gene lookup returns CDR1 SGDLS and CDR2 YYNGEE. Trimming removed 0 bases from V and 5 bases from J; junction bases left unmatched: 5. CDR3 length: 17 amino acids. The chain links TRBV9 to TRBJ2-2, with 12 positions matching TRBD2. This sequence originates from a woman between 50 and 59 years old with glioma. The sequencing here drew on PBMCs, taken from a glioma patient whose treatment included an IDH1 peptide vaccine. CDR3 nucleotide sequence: TGTGCCAGCAGCGTAGGTCTAGCGGGGGGGCGGACCGGGGAGCTGTTTTTT. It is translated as CASSVGLAGGRTGELFF.